Only one count was recorded for the clone carrying this T cell receptor beta chain. There are 12 residues in the CDR3. Germline V gives CDR1 SEHNR, CDR2 FQNEAQ (reference sequence). V was trimmed by 2 bases and J by 7 bases, leaving 8 bases between them. In the original analysis: From reference gene primer amplification, estimates of nucleated cell counts were derived. This table comes from immunoSEQ multiplex PCR, and its TCRdb copy is limited to in-frame clones, with some not included. For V, J and clone size, that table is used; D and trimming come from the DNA. The sample yields under 300,000 clones, roughly 89% seen once. The record originates from a study of blood T cell repertoires in COVID-19. Across the study: Collection of acute and convalescent COVID-19 samples took place in the United States, Italy and Spain. From T cells, B-cell-depleted T cells, or PBMCs came the material, which was cDNA or gDNA.

The sequenced material came from peripheral blood. This chain connects TRBV7-9 to TRBJ1-2; D is ambiguous. This TCR was recovered from a woman aged 35 to 49 who had recovered from COVID-19. The CDR3 DNA reads TGTGCCAGCAGCTTATCAGAGGCTGGCTACACCTTC. Translated, it gives CASSLSEAGYTF.